This T cell receptor (beta chain) was profiled in a study of cytomegalovirus exposure and HLA in healthy donors (dated by TCRdb to the late 2010s). General notes on the study: An earlier analysis of roughly 500 of the donors reported approximately 290 Gb of sequence data and roughly 110 million unique TCR beta sequences from 150 million to 200 million T cells. Of the roughly 400 genotyped donors, approximately 80% fell in the genetic ancestry cluster associated with self-reported Caucasian donors. Every discovery cohort repertoire had been produced on one sequencing platform. The study was designed to test whether signatures of past pathogen exposure could be identified by cataloging public T cell receptors. Across around 400 genotyped donors of the cohort, an average of about 240,000 unique TCR beta nucleotide sequences per donor were sequenced, and roughly 18% of those sequences were non-productive. A later genetic analysis used genome-wide SNP genotypes for about 55% of the 666 donors, treating that subset as a discovery cohort. Four or five DR-DQ haplotypes were handled as single units for association and clustering because linkage in the cohort was strong. About 310 gigabases of sequencing data and roughly 90 million unique TCR sequences were included in an early release covering about 600 HLA-typed donors. Using immunosequencing, the study profiled T cell repertoires from some 670 subjects and related those repertoires to cytomegalovirus serostatus. Donor age, sex, ethnicity and CMV serostatus were compiled together with the repertoire data. A later analysis re-examined previously published TCR beta repertoires from 600 to 700 donors and added high-resolution HLA genotyping to investigate patterns of TCR occurrence. In an earlier analysis of more than 550 of the donors, high-throughput TCR beta sequencing was used to judge whether each TCR beta V gene segment behaved as functional or pseudogenic. Typing coverage varied by locus: about 620-630 donors for A, B, C, DRB1 and DQB1; approximately 520 for DQA1; about 600 for DPA1; around 450 for DPB1. High-throughput TCR immunosequencing, statistical association of individual TCRs with disease status, and machine learning were combined to predict cytomegalovirus infection status. Rather than using new phenotypic data, the later analysis identified candidate immune exposures from TCR beta sequences and from how often those sequences occurred across donors. In addition to the first cohort of around 670 subjects, a separate validation cohort of under 150 different subjects was used. HLA typing included class I and class II loci at four-digit resolution. General findings and caveats noted by the study authors: In a later analysis, several top co-occurrence clusters were reported to appear linked to parvovirus B19, influenza, CMV and Epstein-Barr virus. A further reported finding was that TCR beta sequences accurately predicted the HLA-A and HLA-B alleles for most subjects in the first cohort. Broadly in line with IMGT annotations, most TCR beta V segments showed up in productive rearrangements about 87% or about 30% of the time in an earlier analysis of a few hundred of the donors. Linkage disequilibrium might explain the correlated functional status among segregating V segments, but an unknown experimental factor could not be ruled out. According to a later analysis, TCR association rates differed among HLA loci, with DRB1 alleles showing the most associated TCRs and HLA-C alleles showing the fewest. Because counts were too low, seventeen rarely observed V segments, including chromosome 9 orphons, were left out of the earlier analysis of 587 of the donors. Compared with the approximately 670-donor mean, donors in an Asian-associated ancestry cluster had fewer N-insertions in productive TCRs, according to a later genetic analysis. In a later analysis, HLA-associated TCR beta chains showed more clonal expansion and lower generation probabilities than non-associated chains that were equally common. In this cohort, only TCR beta chains were sequenced, and detectable features were limited by the absence of alpha or paired-chain data. In vitro tests confirmed that a few of the cytomegalovirus-associated TCR beta chains recognize cytomegalovirus antigens. Because the 87-base-pair reads could not distinguish some IMGT-functional V segments, including TRBV6-2 and TRBV6-3, those segments were excluded. Because some donors lacked HLA typing at each locus, the association tests relied only on the typed subset. Cytomegalovirus status was reported to be diagnosed by the classifier with high specificity and sensitivity in both the original and validation cohorts. A later genetic analysis associated a missense DCLRE1C variant with V-gene and J-gene trimming of TCR beta chains, and an independent cohort replicated the association. Most TCR sequences were seen in very few donors, while some public TCRs were found in many individuals. A group of highly shared sequence variants was considered likely to be a technical artifact of the sequencing pipeline. The authors suggested that the approach could potentially be generalized to other disease states and immunological phenotypes. Most CMV-associated TCR beta chains appeared to be HLA-restricted in a later analysis, and the HLA associations seemed to be driven largely by CMV exposure. Immune exposure information for the cohort was limited to CMV serostatus. Strong co-occurrence of HLA alleles, especially DR and DQ, made assigning TCR associations to individual alleles difficult. The presence/absence analyses assumed that sequencing depth was roughly uniform across donors, and that assumption may not be true. In the study, about 150 TCR beta chains were listed as associated with cytomegalovirus. A later analysis associated some 17,000 TCR beta sequences with specific HLA alleles at a false discovery rate of 0.05.

The cohort was made up of approximately 670 healthy bone marrow donors. Cohort members were all nominally healthy when sampled, although unrecorded immune exposures were likely present. The donor was CMV seronegative and was included in the group of several hundred seronegative cohort members. A peripheral blood sample was collected from each donor, and TCR beta sequencing was performed on peripheral blood mononuclear cells. Genomic DNA was extracted from the blood cell samples with the Qiagen DNeasy Blood Extraction Kit. The library was obtained by the immunoSEQ multiplex PCR assay. The multiplex PCR relied on a mix of 60 forward primers for TCR Vbeta segments and 13 reverse primers for TCR Jbeta segments. Amplification of the CDR3 region of rearranged TCR beta genes was performed with a multiplex PCR assay on genomic DNA. Amplified TCR beta libraries were sequenced as 87-base-pair reads on the Illumina HiSeq System. Turning to the authors' computational methods: A later analysis tallied tens of millions of unique TCR beta chains across the 700 or so repertoires, and roughly 11 million of those chains were shared by two or more donors. To remove PCR and sequencing errors, raw reads were error-corrected and collapsed into unique sequences using a nearest-neighbor algorithm that merged closely related sequences. V, D and J gene segments were assigned by aligning CDR3 sequences to IMGT reference sequences. Each retained sequence needed at least a six-nucleotide match to both a V gene segment and a J gene segment. Rearrangements were classified as productive when the CDR3 lacked stop codons and remained in frame with V and J, and all other rearrangements were classified as non-productive. CDR3 was defined by IMGT convention, running from the second conserved V-encoded cysteine to the conserved J-encoded phenylalanine. The earlier analysis of roughly 590 of the donors excluded sequences that lacked an unambiguous match to a single V gene segment. In an earlier analysis of approximately 610 of the donors, V segments were called functional above 56.7% productive rearrangements and were called segregating when the between-donor standard deviation exceeded 5%. A statistical classification framework was built for diagnosing cytomegalovirus status from the catalog of TCR beta chain sequences. In a later analysis, TCR nucleotide sequences were compared against IMGT/GENE-DB human TR gene sequences so that V and J genes could be assigned. A later analysis assigned CDR3 sequences and most-parsimonious VDJ recombination scenarios with the TCRdist pipeline. In a later analysis, each TCR beta chain was defined by its CDR3 amino acid sequence together with its V-gene family, and reads lacking a unique V-gene family were excluded. A later analysis removed 600 or so highly shared, low-generation-probability nucleotide sequences to deal with suspected cross-contamination and a sequencing artifact. In a later analysis, a clonal expansion index for each public chain was calculated from normalized within-repertoire ranks of inferred template counts. A later analysis computed generation probabilities with a VDJ recombination model fitted to out-of-frame rearrangements, and checked the results against IGoR. In a later analysis, hypergeometric tests were used to score TCR-TCR, TCR-HLA and TCR-CMV co-occurrence, with a repertoire-size bias correction applied to TCR pairs. False discovery rates were estimated in a later analysis by permuting HLA or CMV assignments 20 times. In a later analysis, co-occurring TCRs were grouped with DBSCAN, and TCRdist sequence similarity was added when clustering was performed within HLA-allele-positive subsets. Repertoires with fewer than 30,000 or more than 120,000 public chains, plus five repertoires with anomalous nucleotide sharing, were excluded from co-occurrence clustering. TCRdb holds this immuneACCESS table with in-frame rearrangements only. Some clones are missing; in checked studies, unresolved V genes explain under half, and the rest has no known cause. That table is the source of V, J and clone size, and D and trimming were worked out from the DNA. In this sample the table shows 40,000 to 55,000 clones, 73% of which occur a single time. The top ten constitute approximately 2.7% of the sample.

Notes on this clone: Its specific antigen is unknown. One base away there is no much larger clone; base qualities are not given.

There are 16 amino acids in the CDR3, from cysteine to phenylalanine inclusive. The only DNA kept is the CDR3, 48 bases in frame from the first base. Compared with germline, V lacks 0 bases and J lacks 3 bases; bases without a gene match: 3. CDR1 is given as SGHRS and CDR2 as YFSETQ, both from the germline V gene. The V gene is TRBV5-1 and the J gene is TRBJ2-4, with TRBD1 identical over 10 junction bases. The clonotype was recovered from a man aged 18 to 30 in good health and CMV-seronegative. The sequenced sample was PBMCs. The bases read TGCGCCAGCAGCTTGGCGACAGGGGGCGGCAAAAACATTCAGTACTTC. Its protein reads: CASSLATGGGKNIQYF. The CDR3, completed at both ends by the reference TRBV5-1 and TRBJ2-4 genes, gives the full variable domain KAGVTQTPRYLIKTRGQQVTLSCSPISGHRSVSWYQQTPGQGLQFLFEYFSETQRNKGNFPGRFSGRQFSNSRSEMNVSTLELGDSALYLCASSLATGGGKNIQYFGAGTRLSVL.